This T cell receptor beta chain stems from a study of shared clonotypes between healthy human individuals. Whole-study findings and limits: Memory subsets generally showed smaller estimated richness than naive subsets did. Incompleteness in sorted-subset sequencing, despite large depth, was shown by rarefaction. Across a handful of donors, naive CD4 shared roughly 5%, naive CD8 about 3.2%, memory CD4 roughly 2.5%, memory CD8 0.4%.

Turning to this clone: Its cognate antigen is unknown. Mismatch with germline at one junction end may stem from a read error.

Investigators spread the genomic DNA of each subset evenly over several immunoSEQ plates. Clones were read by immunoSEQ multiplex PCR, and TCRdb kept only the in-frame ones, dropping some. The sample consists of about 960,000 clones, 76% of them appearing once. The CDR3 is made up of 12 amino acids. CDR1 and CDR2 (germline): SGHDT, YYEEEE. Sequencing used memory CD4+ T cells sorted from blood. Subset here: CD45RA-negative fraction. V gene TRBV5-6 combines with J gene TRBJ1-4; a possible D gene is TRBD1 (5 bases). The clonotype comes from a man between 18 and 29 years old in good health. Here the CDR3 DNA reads TGTGCCAGCAGCTTGGTCGACAGCTCTCCCGACTTT. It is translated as CASSLVDSSPDF. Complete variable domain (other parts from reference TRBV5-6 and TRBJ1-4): DAGVTQSPTHLIKTRGQQVTLRCSPKSGHDTVSWYQQALGQGPQFIFQYYEEEERQRGNFPDRFSGHQFPNYSSELNVNALLLGDSALYLCASSLVDSSPDFGSGTQLSVL.